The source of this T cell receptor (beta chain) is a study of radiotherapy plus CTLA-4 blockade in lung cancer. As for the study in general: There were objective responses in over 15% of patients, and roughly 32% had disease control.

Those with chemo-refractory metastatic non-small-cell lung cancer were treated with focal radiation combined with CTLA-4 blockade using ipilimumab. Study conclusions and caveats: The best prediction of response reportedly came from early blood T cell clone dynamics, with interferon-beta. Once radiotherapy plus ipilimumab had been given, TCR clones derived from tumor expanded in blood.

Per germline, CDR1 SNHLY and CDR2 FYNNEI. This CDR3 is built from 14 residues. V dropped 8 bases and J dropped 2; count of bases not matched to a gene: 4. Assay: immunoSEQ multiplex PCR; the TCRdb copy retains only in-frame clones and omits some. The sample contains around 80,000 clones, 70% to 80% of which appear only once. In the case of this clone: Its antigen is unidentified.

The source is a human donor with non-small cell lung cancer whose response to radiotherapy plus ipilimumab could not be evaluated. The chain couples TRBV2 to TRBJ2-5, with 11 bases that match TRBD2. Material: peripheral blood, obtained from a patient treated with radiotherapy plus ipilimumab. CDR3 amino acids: CASRLAGRQETQYF. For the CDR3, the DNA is TGTGCCAGCCGACTAGCGGGACGTCAAGAGACCCAGTACTTC.